The source of this T cell receptor beta chain is a study of T-cell reconstitution after alpha-beta-depleted transplantation in children. The study's findings and limits: Reportedly, roughly two months post-transplant, alpha-beta T cells arose from several hundred expanded graft clones. One year post-transplant, T-cell counts and diversity were largely derived from T cells produced anew.

About this clonotype: Antigen unknown.

Trimming shortened V by 2 bases and J by 5 bases, and 18 bases separated the two germline ends. Germline V gene lookup returns CDR1 MGHRA and CDR2 YSYEKL. This CDR3 is 16 amino acids long. Molecular barcoding with unique molecular identifiers was used for the TCRbeta library. TCRdb called the PCR reads again in MiXCR, with one record for every CDR3 protein. Here the sample spans hundreds of thousands of distinct CDR3 sequences, 15% to 20% being singletons. The chain is built from TRBV4-1 and TRBJ2-5, with D tentatively TRBD2 (6 bases). This TCR derives from a male patient between 5 and 17 years old who had a stem cell transplant for acute lymphoblastic leukemia, so the T cells may come from the graft donor. The sample consisted of PBMCs, mostly from graft donor cells, taken 360 days after TCRalphabeta/CD19-depleted stem cell transplant. The chain's CDR3 is CASSQLAGPFGETQYF. CDR3 DNA: TGCGCCAGCAGCCAACTGGCGGGACCCTTTGGGGAGACCCAGTACTTC.